A selection of T cell receptor beta chains follows, all from one sample in a study of cytotoxic CD8 clonotypes in ibrutinib-treated CLL. TCRdb keeps only in-frame clones here, not all; method: immunoSEQ multiplex PCR. The table records roughly 200,000 clones, roughly 79% of them present only once. Specimen: PBMCs, collected after 12 months of ibrutinib treatment. Every receptor here comes from a human donor with chronic lymphocytic leukemia. The CDR3 runs from the conserved cysteine through the conserved F or W. A D gene is named only where the DNA matches it firmly. Some rows have no size entry. The others give once, few or many, or a class for an expanded clone.

j_gene: TRBJ1-6; abundance: few; v_gene: TRBV19; d_gene: -; CDR3nt: TGTGCCAGTAGTACTCCCCGTCCGACTAAGAATTCACCCCTCCACTTT; CDR3aa: CASSTPRPTKNSPLHF
j_gene: TRBJ1-2; abundance: -; v_gene: TRBV9; d_gene: -; CDR3nt: TGTGCCAGCAGCGATGGGGACGTTTGGGGCTACACCTTC; CDR3aa: CASSDGDVWGYTF
j_gene: TRBJ1-2; abundance: -; v_gene: TRBV5-1; d_gene: -; CDR3nt: TGCGCCAGCAGCTTTTTCCAAAGAGCTAACTATGGCTACACCTTC; CDR3aa: CASSFFQRANYGYTF
j_gene: TRBJ2-7; abundance: -; v_gene: TRBV10-3; d_gene: -; CDR3nt: TGTGCCATCAAAGCAGGGCAGGCCTACGAGCAGTACTTC; CDR3aa: CAIKAGQAYEQYF
j_gene: TRBJ2-7; abundance: -; v_gene: TRBV18; d_gene: -; CDR3nt: TGTGCCAGCTCACTCGGCGAGCGCGGCGAGCAGTACTTC; CDR3aa: CASSLGERGEQYF
j_gene: TRBJ1-2; abundance: -; v_gene: TRBV6-1; d_gene: TRBD1; CDR3nt: TGTGCCAGCAGTGAAGCTTCCGGAGGACAGGGACTTGGCTACACCTTC; CDR3aa: CASSEASGGQGLGYTF
j_gene: TRBJ1-5; abundance: -; v_gene: TRBV28; d_gene: -; CDR3nt: TGTGCCAGCAGTTCAACGGATCAGCCCCAGCATTTT; CDR3aa: CASSSTDQPQHF
j_gene: TRBJ2-3; abundance: -; v_gene: TRBV15; d_gene: -; CDR3nt: TGTGCCACCAGAATAGGGACCTTCCCAGATACGCAGTATTTT; CDR3aa: CATRIGTFPDTQYF
j_gene: TRBJ1-5; abundance: -; v_gene: TRBV13; d_gene: TRBD1; CDR3nt: TGTGCCAGCAGCTCAGGGGGCAGCAATCAGCCCCAGCATTTT; CDR3aa: CASSSGGSNQPQHF
j_gene: TRBJ2-1; abundance: -; v_gene: TRBV19; d_gene: TRBD2; CDR3nt: TGTGCCAGTAGTATAGTGGCGACTAGCGGGCCCCAGAGAAAGCAGTTCTTC; CDR3aa: CASSIVATSGPQRKQFF
j_gene: TRBJ1-2; abundance: -; v_gene: TRBV5-6; d_gene: TRBD1; CDR3nt: TGTGCCAGCAGCTTGTTGACAGGGGGCAAGGGGTTCCGCTACACCTTC; CDR3aa: CASSLLTGGKGFRYTF
j_gene: TRBJ2-5; abundance: once; v_gene: TRBV27; d_gene: TRBD1; CDR3nt: TGTGCCAGCAGTCTACAGGGGGTCCAAGAGACCCAGTACTTC; CDR3aa: CASSLQGVQETQYF
j_gene: TRBJ1-2; abundance: -; v_gene: TRBV7-9; d_gene: -; CDR3nt: TGTGCCAGCAGCCCCCCCGGCGGCCTAAACTATGGCTACACCTTC; CDR3aa: CASSPPGGLNYGYTF
j_gene: TRBJ2-7; abundance: -; v_gene: TRBV18; d_gene: TRBD2; CDR3nt: TGTGCCAGCTCACCACCTCAGGGAGGGGTGGGCTACGAGCAGTACTTC; CDR3aa: CASSPPQGGVGYEQYF
j_gene: TRBJ2-1; abundance: -; v_gene: TRBV4-2; d_gene: -; CDR3nt: TGTGCCAGCAGCCAAGACGGCCAGGCGGATGGTGAGCAGTTCTTC; CDR3aa: CASSQDGQADGEQFF
j_gene: TRBJ2-4; abundance: once; v_gene: TRBV6-1; d_gene: TRBD1; CDR3nt: TGTGCCAAAAGACAGGGCAAAAACATTCAGTACTTC; CDR3aa: CAKRQGKNIQYF
j_gene: TRBJ2-6; abundance: -; v_gene: TRBV5-4; d_gene: -; CDR3nt: TGTGCCAGCAGCTTGAGCCACTCTGGGGCCAACGTCCTGACTTTC; CDR3aa: CASSLSHSGANVLTF
j_gene: TRBJ1-5; abundance: -; v_gene: TRBV28; d_gene: TRBD1; CDR3nt: TGTGCCAGCAGTCCGACAGGGGAGGGGAATCAGCCCCAGCATTTT; CDR3aa: CASSPTGEGNQPQHF
j_gene: TRBJ2-1; abundance: once; v_gene: TRBV19; d_gene: -; CDR3nt: TGTGCCAGTAGTATTAGTTACAATGAGCAGTTCTTC; CDR3aa: CASSISYNEQFF
j_gene: TRBJ2-5; abundance: few; v_gene: TRBV6-5; d_gene: TRBD2; CDR3nt: TGTGCCAGCAGTTCCCCAAGTAGCGGGGATACCCAGTACTTC; CDR3aa: CASSSPSSGDTQYF
j_gene: TRBJ1-6; abundance: -; v_gene: TRBV27; d_gene: -; CDR3nt: TGTGCCAGCGGAGACAGGCGGAATAATTCACCCCTCCACTTT; CDR3aa: CASGDRRNNSPLHF
j_gene: TRBJ2-5; abundance: -; v_gene: TRBV5-8; d_gene: TRBD1; CDR3nt: TGTGCCAGCAGCTTGGAGGGGACAGGGTGGCAAGAGACCCAGTACTTC; CDR3aa: CASSLEGTGWQETQYF
j_gene: TRBJ2-1; abundance: -; v_gene: TRBV5-1; d_gene: TRBD2; CDR3nt: TGCGCCAGCAGCTTGGGACTAGCCGGTTCCAATGAGCAGTTCTTC; CDR3aa: CASSLGLAGSNEQFF
j_gene: TRBJ2-5; abundance: -; v_gene: TRBV28; d_gene: TRBD2; CDR3nt: TGTGCCAGCAGTTTGTCCCCCTGGCTAGCGGGGGCAGAGACCCAGTACTTC; CDR3aa: CASSLSPWLAGAETQYF
j_gene: TRBJ2-1; abundance: -; v_gene: TRBV28; d_gene: -; CDR3nt: TGTGCCAGCAGTTATGACAGCGCGAAGTTCTTC; CDR3aa: CASSYDSAKFF
j_gene: TRBJ2-1; abundance: -; v_gene: TRBV18; d_gene: -; CDR3nt: TGTGCCAGCTCACCAGCGGTAGACCAGGTCAATGAGCAGTTCTTC; CDR3aa: CASSPAVDQVNEQFF
j_gene: TRBJ2-3; abundance: -; v_gene: TRBV13; d_gene: TRBD2; CDR3nt: TGTGCCAGCAGCTTAGGGGCGGGGGGCCCCACAGATACGCAGTATTTT; CDR3aa: CASSLGAGGPTDTQYF
j_gene: TRBJ2-2; abundance: -; v_gene: TRBV2; d_gene: -; CDR3nt: TGTGCCAGCAACCCCCAGGGACCGAACACCGGGGAGCTGTTTTTT; CDR3aa: CASNPQGPNTGELFF